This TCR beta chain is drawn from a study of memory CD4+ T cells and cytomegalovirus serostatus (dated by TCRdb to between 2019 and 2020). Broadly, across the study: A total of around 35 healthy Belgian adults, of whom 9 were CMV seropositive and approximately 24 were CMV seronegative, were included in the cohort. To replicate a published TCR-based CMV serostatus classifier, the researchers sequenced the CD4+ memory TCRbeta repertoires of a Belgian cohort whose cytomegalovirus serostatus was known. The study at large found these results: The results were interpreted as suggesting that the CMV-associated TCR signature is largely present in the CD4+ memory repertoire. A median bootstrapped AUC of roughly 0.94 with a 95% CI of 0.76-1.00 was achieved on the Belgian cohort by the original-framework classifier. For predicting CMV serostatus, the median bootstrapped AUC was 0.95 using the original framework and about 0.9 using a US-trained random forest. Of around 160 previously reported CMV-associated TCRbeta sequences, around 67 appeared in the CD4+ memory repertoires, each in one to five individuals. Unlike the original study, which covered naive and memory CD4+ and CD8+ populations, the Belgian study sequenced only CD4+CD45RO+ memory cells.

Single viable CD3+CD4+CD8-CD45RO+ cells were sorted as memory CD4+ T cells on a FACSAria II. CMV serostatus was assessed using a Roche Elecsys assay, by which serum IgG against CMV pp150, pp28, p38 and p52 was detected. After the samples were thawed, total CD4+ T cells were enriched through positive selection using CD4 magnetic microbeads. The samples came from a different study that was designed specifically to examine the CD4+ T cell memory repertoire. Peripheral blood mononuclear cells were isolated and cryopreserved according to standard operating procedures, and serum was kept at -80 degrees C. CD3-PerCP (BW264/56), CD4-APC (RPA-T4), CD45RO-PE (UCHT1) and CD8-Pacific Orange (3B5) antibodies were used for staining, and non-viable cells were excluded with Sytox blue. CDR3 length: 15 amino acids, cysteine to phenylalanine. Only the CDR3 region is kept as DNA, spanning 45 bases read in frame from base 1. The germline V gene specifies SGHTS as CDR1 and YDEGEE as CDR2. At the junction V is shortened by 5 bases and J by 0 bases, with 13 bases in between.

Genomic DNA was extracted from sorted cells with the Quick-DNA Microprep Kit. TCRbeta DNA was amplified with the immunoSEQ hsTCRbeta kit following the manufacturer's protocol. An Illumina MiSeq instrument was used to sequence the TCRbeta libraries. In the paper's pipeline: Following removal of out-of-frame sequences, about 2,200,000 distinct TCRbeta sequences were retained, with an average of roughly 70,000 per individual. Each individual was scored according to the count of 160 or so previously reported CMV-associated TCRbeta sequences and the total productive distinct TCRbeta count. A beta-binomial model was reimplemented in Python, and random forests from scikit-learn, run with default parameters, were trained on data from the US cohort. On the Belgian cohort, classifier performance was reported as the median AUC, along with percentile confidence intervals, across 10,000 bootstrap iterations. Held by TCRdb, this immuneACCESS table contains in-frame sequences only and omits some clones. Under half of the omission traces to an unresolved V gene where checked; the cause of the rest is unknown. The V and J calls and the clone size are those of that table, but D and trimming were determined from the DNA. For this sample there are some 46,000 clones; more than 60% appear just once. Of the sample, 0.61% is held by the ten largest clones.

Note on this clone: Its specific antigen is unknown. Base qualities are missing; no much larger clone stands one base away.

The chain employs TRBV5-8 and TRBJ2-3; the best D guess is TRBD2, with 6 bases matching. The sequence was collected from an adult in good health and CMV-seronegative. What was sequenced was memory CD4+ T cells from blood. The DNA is TGTGCCAGCAGTCGTAGGGGAGGAAGCACAGATACGCAGTATTTT. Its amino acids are CASSRRGGSTDTQYF.